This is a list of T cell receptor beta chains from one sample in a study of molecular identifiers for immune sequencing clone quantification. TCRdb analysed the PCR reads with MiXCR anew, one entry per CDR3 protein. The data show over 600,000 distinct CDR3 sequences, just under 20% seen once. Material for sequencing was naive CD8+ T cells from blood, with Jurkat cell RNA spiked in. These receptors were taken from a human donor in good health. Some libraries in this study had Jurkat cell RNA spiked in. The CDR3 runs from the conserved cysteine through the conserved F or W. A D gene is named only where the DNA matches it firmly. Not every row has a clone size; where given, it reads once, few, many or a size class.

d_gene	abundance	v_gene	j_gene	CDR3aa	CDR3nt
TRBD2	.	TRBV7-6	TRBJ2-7	CASSPRGLAGVRYF	TGTGCCAGCAGCCCTCGGGGACTAGCGGGAGTTCGGTACTTC
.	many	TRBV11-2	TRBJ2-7	CASSPGMTYEQYF	TGTGCCAGCAGCCCCGGTATGACCTACGAGCAGTACTTC
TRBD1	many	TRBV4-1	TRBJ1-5	CASSNTPGQGSGQPQHF	TGCGCCAGCAGCAATACCCCGGGACAGGGTTCGGGTCAGCCCCAGCATTTT
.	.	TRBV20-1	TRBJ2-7	CSARGGGSYGQYF	TGCAGTGCTAGAGGGGGGGGCTCCTACGGGCAGTACTTC
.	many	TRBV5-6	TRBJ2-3	CASTKGDTQYF	TGTGCCAGCACCAAGGGGGATACGCAGTATTTT
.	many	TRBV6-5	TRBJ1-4	CASREGKLFF	TGTGCCAGCAGGGAGGGAAAACTGTTTTTT
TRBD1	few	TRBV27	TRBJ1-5	CASSTQTGNQPQHF	TGTGCCAGCAGTACCCAGACAGGGAATCAGCCCCAGCATTTT
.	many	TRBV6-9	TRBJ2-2	CASRALGGGTGELFF	TGTGCCAGCAGGGCATTGGGGGGTGGCACCGGGGAGCTGTTTTTT
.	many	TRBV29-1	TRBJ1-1	CSVVGETTEAFF	TGCAGCGTTGTAGGGGAGACCACTGAAGCTTTCTTT
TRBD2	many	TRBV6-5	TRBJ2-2	CASSYLGGGGIGELFF	TGTGCCAGCAGTTACTTGGGCGGGGGAGGCATCGGGGAGCTGTTTTTT